These 30 T cell receptor beta chains share one sample of origin, sequenced in a study of blood T cell repertoires in COVID-19. TCRdb's copy holds only in-frame clones and misses some; the assay was immunoSEQ multiplex PCR. The sample contains around 290,000 clones, roughly nine tenths of which appear only once. Sequencing used peripheral blood. These receptors all stem from a woman under 40 with COVID-19, enrolled during active disease.

The rearrangement joins TRBV2 to TRBJ1-5; possible D gene TRBD1, 5 bases. From germline, CDR1 is SNHLY and CDR2 FYNNEI. CDR3 length equals 14 residues. Trimming pared 2 bases from V and 4 bases from J, leaving 9 bases between. Here the CDR3 reads CASSERGVNQPQHF. CDR3 nucleotides: TGTGCCAGCAGTGAAAGGGGTGTTAATCAGCCCCAGCATTTT. Using reference TRBV2 and TRBJ1-5 for the parts outside the CDR3, the full variable domain is EPEVTQTPSHQVTQMGQEVILRCVPISNHLYFYWYRQILGQKVEFLVSFYNNEISEKSEIFDDQFSVERPDGSNFTLKIRSTKLEDSAMYFCASSERGVNQPQHFGDGTRLSIL.

The chain is built from TRBV9 and TRBJ2-5, with D perhaps matching TRBD2 (6 bases). Germline CDR1 is SGDLS and CDR2 is YYNGEE. The CDR3 length is 16 residues. Trimming took off 0 bases at V and 2 bases at J, with 14 bases between the two ends. Here the CDR3 reads CASSVAGDVPQETQYF. CDR3 nucleotide sequence: TGTGCCAGCAGCGTAGCGGGAGATGTCCCTCAAGAGACCCAGTACTTC.

V is TRBV30 and J is TRBJ1-1; the match to TRBD1 covers 7 bases. With V trimmed by 3 bases and J by 4 bases, 2 bases remained unmatched. Germline-derived CDR1 and CDR2 are GTSNPN and SVGIG (reference sequence). This CDR3 is 12 amino acids long. CDR3 loop: CAWRTGTTEAFF. Written as DNA, the CDR3 is TGTGCCTGGAGGACAGGGACCACTGAAGCTTTCTTT.

The chain carries TRBV29-1 and TRBJ2-7; D may be TRBD1 (6 bases). The CDR3 extends over 12 amino acids. Germline V gene data show CDR1 as SQVTM and CDR2 as ANQGSEA. With 7 bases removed from V and 5 bases from J, the gap between germline ends came to 15 bases. CDR3: CSAGDRYDEQYF. The DNA for the CDR3 is TGCAGCGCGGGTGACAGGTACGACGAGCAGTACTTC.

The chain recombines TRBV28 with TRBJ2-7; a possible D gene is TRBD1 (6 bases). The CDR3 totals 12 residues. V was pared by 6 bases and J by 6 bases, with 12 bases between. Looked up from germline, CDR1 is MDHEN and CDR2 is SYDVKM. The CDR3, as DNA: TGTGCCAGCAGGGCCGGGACACGCGAGCAGTACTTC. Residues: CASRAGTREQYF.

The chain recombines TRBV5-1 with TRBJ2-3; the D is unclear. The V and J ends lost 5 bases and 1 base respectively, with 14 bases between them. CDR3 length: 15 amino acids. Germline V gene data show CDR1 as SGHRS and CDR2 as YFSETQ. In DNA, the CDR3 is TGCGCCAGCAGTGCGAGCCCAAGCCGCACAGATACGCAGTATTTT. Amino acid sequence: CASSASPSRTDTQYF.

The chain employs TRBV5-1 and TRBJ2-7, with TRBD1 matching over 9 bases. Losses at the gene ends were 2 bases for V and 2 bases for J; bases not matched to a gene: 8. The germline V gene encodes CDR1 SGHRS and CDR2 YFSETQ. The CDR3 spans 16 residues. The DNA of the CDR3 is TGCGCCAGCAGCTTTAAACCCTGGGACAGGGCCTACGAGCAGTACTTC. Translated: CASSFKPWDRAYEQYF.

The genes are TRBV10-1 and TRBJ2-3; TRBD2 might be the D (6 bases). This CDR3 comprises 15 residues. V lost 6 bases, J lost 2 bases, and 15 bases lay in between. The germline CDR1 and CDR2 sequences are WNHNN and SYGVQD (reference sequence). The CDR3 loop reads CASSQGGGDTDTQYF. The CDR3 DNA follows: TGCGCCAGCAGCCAGGGCGGAGGGGACACAGATACGCAGTATTTT.

The gene calls are TRBV19 and TRBJ1-2, with 8 bases that match TRBD1. CDR1 LNHDA and CDR2 SQIVND come from the germline V gene (reference sequence). This CDR3 has 14 amino acids. Trimming took 0 bases from V and 8 from J; bases not matched to a gene: 5. Here the CDR3 DNA reads TGTGCCAGTAGTATAGATGCACGGACAGGGGGCTACACCTTC. Amino acid sequence: CASSIDARTGGYTF. The full variable domain, rest sourced from reference TRBV19 and TRBJ1-2, is DGGITQSPKYLFRKEGQNVTLSCEQNLNHDAMYWYRQDPGQGLRLIYYSQIVNDFQKGDIAEGYSVSREKKESFPLTVTSAQKNPTAFYLCASSIDARTGGYTFGSGTRLTVV.

The rearrangement uses TRBV19 and TRBJ2-7; no clear D gene. Germline V CDR1 and CDR2: LNHDA, SQIVND (reference sequence). This CDR3 is built from 13 residues. Trimming shortened V by 0 bases and J by 1 base, and 4 bases separated the two germline ends. DNA of the CDR3: TGTGCCAGTAGTATAGATCTTTCCTACGAGCAGTACTTC. It is translated as CASSIDLSYEQYF. The complete variable domain, with remaining parts taken from reference TRBV19 and TRBJ2-7, reads DGGITQSPKYLFRKEGQNVTLSCEQNLNHDAMYWYRQDPGQGLRLIYYSQIVNDFQKGDIAEGYSVSREKKESFPLTVTSAQKNPTAFYLCASSIDLSYEQYFGPGTRLTVT.

This sequence joins TRBV4-2 and TRBJ1-1; 8 positions agree with TRBD1. Trimming cost V 1 base and J 5 bases; bases outside gene matches: 9. CDR1 is LGHNA and CDR2 is YNFKEQ in the germline V gene. The CDR3 totals 16 residues. The CDR3 protein is CASSQATRTGRTEAFF. DNA of the CDR3: TGTGCCAGCAGCCAAGCCACTCGGACAGGGAGGACTGAAGCTTTCTTT.

The CDR3 coding sequence is TGTGCCAGCAGTGAACATTCGGCAGGGAACACTGAAGCTTTCTTT. Amino acid sequence: CASSEHSAGNTEAFF. This chain joins TRBV6-1 and TRBJ1-1; D remains ambiguous. Germline V CDR1 and CDR2: MNHNS, SASEGT. There are 15 residues in the CDR3. With 2 bases removed from V and 1 base from J, the gap between germline ends came to 11 bases.

The chain links TRBV10-3 to TRBJ1-3, with D unresolved. Germline values: CDR1 ENHRY, CDR2 SYGVKD. The CDR3 has 13 amino acids. V was pared by 7 bases and J by 0 bases, with 7 bases between. DNA of the CDR3: TGTGCCATCAACACAGACTCTGGAAACACCATATATTTT. Encoded protein: CAINTDSGNTIYF.

The genes are TRBV6-5 and TRBJ1-1; tentatively, D is TRBD1 (6 bases). The CDR3 length is 15 residues. Germline V CDR1 and CDR2: MNHEY, SVGAGI. The ends were cut back, 7 bases at V and 5 bases at J, with 20 bases in the middle. The CDR3 loop is CASNTLGGGSTEAFF. Here the CDR3 DNA reads TGTGCCAGCAACACACTGGGAGGGGGGTCGACTGAAGCTTTCTTT.

CDR3 sequence reads: CASSRWTGESGSPLHF. CDR3 DNA sequence: TGTGCCAGCAGCCGTTGGACAGGGGAAAGTGGATCACCCCTCCACTTT. The rearrangement links TRBV7-2 to TRBJ1-6; 9 nucleotides agree with TRBD1. The J segment lost 10 bases and the V segment lost 5 bases, leaving 12 bases of the junction unmatched. CDR3 length: 16 residues. Germline CDR1 SGHTA, CDR2 FQGNSA.

J is TRBJ1-2 and V is TRBV18; tentatively, D is TRBD1 (6 bases). V lost 6 bases and J 4 bases, leaving 18 bases between the germline ends. The CDR3 is made up of 15 amino acids. From germline, CDR1 is KGHSH and CDR2 LQKENI. DNA for the CDR3: TGTGCCAGCTCGCCAACCGGGGGGCGGTCCTATGGCTACACCTTC. This sequence encodes CASSPTGGRSYGYTF.

This chain connects TRBV7-3 to TRBJ2-1, with D tentatively TRBD1 (5 bases). V was pared by 5 bases and J by 5 bases, with 10 bases between. The CDR3 contains 13 residues. Germline loops: CDR1 SGHTA, CDR2 FQGTGA. The chain's CDR3 is CASSKTRDNEQFF. CDR3 DNA sequence: TGTGCCAGCAGCAAGACCAGGGACAATGAGCAGTTCTTC.

This clone was seen only once. J is TRBJ2-1 and V is TRBV5-1; D is perhaps TRBD2 (6 bases). Trimming took off 0 bases at V and 8 bases at J, with 15 bases between the two ends. The CDR3 length is 15 residues. The germline gives CDR1 SGHRS, CDR2 YFSETQ. CDR3 protein: CASSLVPGAIDEQFF. In nucleotides, the CDR3 is TGCGCCAGCAGCTTGGTACCGGGAGCGATTGATGAGCAGTTCTTC. The full variable domain, with the rest looked up from reference TRBV5-1 and TRBJ2-1, is KAGVTQTPRYLIKTRGQQVTLSCSPISGHRSVSWYQQTPGQGLQFLFEYFSETQRNKGNFPGRFSGRQFSNSRSEMNVSTLELGDSALYLCASSLVPGAIDEQFFGPGTRLTVL.

The chain is built from TRBV5-1 and TRBJ2-7; D is perhaps TRBD2 (6 bases). The CDR3 covers 14 residues. Trimming pared 1 base from V and 6 bases from J, leaving 14 bases between. Germline V lookup: CDR1 SGHRS, CDR2 YFSETQ. The DNA of the CDR3 is TGCGCCAGCAGCTTGACCGGGAGTCGGTCCGAGCAGTACTTC. This encodes CASSLTGSRSEQYF.

V and J are TRBV10-1 and TRBJ1-1; 7 bases fit TRBD1. Germline lookup yields CDR1 WNHNN and CDR2 SYGVQD (reference sequence). The CDR3 is 14 amino acids. V lost 0 bases and J lost 3; bases outside the gene matches: 1. CDR3 residues: CASSESGGDTEAFF. The DNA for the CDR3 is TGCGCCAGCAGTGAGTCAGGGGGCGACACTGAAGCTTTCTTT.

The J gene is TRBJ1-1, the V gene TRBV30; TRBD1 agrees at 10 bases. Germline trimming cut 8 bases from V and 4 bases from J; bases unmatched to any gene: 7. CDR1 is GTSNPN, CDR2 SVGIG, per germline (reference sequence). The CDR3 runs 13 residues. The CDR3, as DNA: TGTGCCGGGGTACGGACAGGGGGCACTGAAGCTTTCTTT. This codes for CAGVRTGGTEAFF.

The chain couples TRBV2 to TRBJ2-5, with D possibly being TRBD2 (6 bases). V dropped 0 bases and J dropped 2 bases, with 7 bases sitting between them. The germline V gene encodes CDR1 SNHLY and CDR2 FYNNEI. The CDR3 totals 14 residues. The CDR3 here is CASSEAGGQETQYF. CDR3 DNA: TGTGCCAGCAGTGAAGCTGGGGGGCAAGAGACCCAGTACTTC.

A single count supports this clone. This chain links TRBV7-2 with TRBJ2-1; tentative D call: TRBD1 (6 bases). V lost 1 base and J 3 bases, leaving 16 bases between the germline ends. Germline V CDR1 and CDR2: SGHTA, FQGNSA. The CDR3 consists of 17 residues. The CDR3 is CASSLGVGQGIYNEQFF. CDR3 coding DNA: TGTGCCAGCAGCTTAGGGGTCGGGCAGGGGATCTACAATGAGCAGTTCTTC.

CDR3 coding DNA: TGTGCCAGCAGTTTTTCCCGAGGAAAAAGCAATCAGCCCCAGCATTTT. This encodes CASSFSRGKSNQPQHF. The V call is TRBV28, the J call TRBJ1-5, with D unresolved. Per the germline V gene, CDR1 is MDHEN and CDR2 is SYDVKM. CDR3 size: 16 residues. Trimming shortened V by 3 bases and J by 1 base, and 13 bases separated the two germline ends.

The rearrangement joins TRBV19 to TRBJ2-6, with a tentative D call TRBD1 (6 bases). The germline V gene has CDR1 LNHDA and CDR2 SQIVND (reference sequence). CDR3 length: 15 residues. Trimming left V 6 bases short and J 2 bases short, with 11 bases between. The DNA of the CDR3 is TGTGCCAGTAGCTGGGGGCTAGCTGGGGCCAACGTCCTGACTTTC. Translating gives CASSWGLAGANVLTF.

The chain couples TRBV30 to TRBJ1-1, with a possible D match to TRBD1 (5 bases). The length of the CDR3 is 13 residues. Germline loops: CDR1 GTSNPN, CDR2 SVGIG (reference sequence). V was trimmed by 1 base and J by 0 bases, leaving 6 bases between them. CDR3 amino acids: CAWSAGMNTEAFF. CDR3 nucleotides: TGTGCCTGGAGTGCAGGGATGAACACTGAAGCTTTCTTT. The complete variable domain, with remaining parts taken from reference TRBV30 and TRBJ1-1, reads SQTIHQWPATLVQPVGSPLSLECTVEGTSNPNLYWYRQAAGRGLQLLFYSVGIGQISSEVPQNLSASRPQDRQFILSSKKLLLSDSGFYLCAWSAGMNTEAFFGQGTRLTVV.

The chain recombines TRBV5-1 with TRBJ1-6; possibly TRBD1 for D (5 bases). V lost 0 bases and J 7 bases, leaving 11 bases between the germline ends. This CDR3 comprises 15 residues. The germline V gene encodes CDR1 SGHRS and CDR2 YFSETQ. The CDR3 DNA reads TGCGCCAGCAGCTTGGGACAGAGAGACAATTCACCCCTCCACTTT. Translating it yields CASSLGQRDNSPLHF.

V and J are TRBV19 and TRBJ1-5; TRBD1 aligns across 9 bases. J lost 4 bases, V lost 3 bases, and 4 bases had no gene match. Germline lookup yields CDR1 LNHDA and CDR2 SQIVND (reference sequence). This CDR3 region has 15 residues. The CDR3 sequence: CASSMGTGPNQPQHF. The CDR3, as DNA: TGTGCCAGTAGTATGGGGACAGGGCCAAATCAGCCCCAGCATTTT.

On this clone: This sample also contains other DNA sequences that code for the same CDR3. The chain has TRBV12-3 or TRBV12-4 and TRBJ1-1, with 7 nucleotides matching TRBD1. This CDR3 region has 13 residues. With 3 bases clipped from V and 3 bases from J, the junction kept 1 base outside the gene matches. DNA for the CDR3: TGTGCCAGCAGTTTTACAGGGGACACTGAAGCTTTCTTT. It codes for CASSFTGDTEAFF.

The gene calls are TRBV6-5 and TRBJ2-1; a weak D match, TRBD2 (6 bases). Trimming removed 8 bases at V and 13 bases at J, with 18 bases between. Germline V CDR1 and CDR2: MNHEY, SVGAGI. This CDR3 has 12 residues. The CDR3 DNA sequence: TGTGCCAGCCTCGCGGGACTTTACATACAGTTCTTC. Its translation: CASLAGLYIQFF.